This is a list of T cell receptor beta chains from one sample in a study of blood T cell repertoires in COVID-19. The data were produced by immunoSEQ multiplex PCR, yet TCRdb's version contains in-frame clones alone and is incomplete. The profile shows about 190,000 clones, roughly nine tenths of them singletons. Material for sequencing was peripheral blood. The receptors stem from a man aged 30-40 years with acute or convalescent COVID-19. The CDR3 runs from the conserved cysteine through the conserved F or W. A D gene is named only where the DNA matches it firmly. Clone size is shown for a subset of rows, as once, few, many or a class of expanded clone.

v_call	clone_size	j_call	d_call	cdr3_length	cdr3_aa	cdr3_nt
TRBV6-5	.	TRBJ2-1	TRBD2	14	CASSSLAGVGEQFF	TGTGCCAGCAGTTCCCTAGCGGGAGTCGGTGAGCAGTTCTTC
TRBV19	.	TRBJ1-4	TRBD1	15	CASSKGQRSNEKLFF	TGTGCCAGTAGTAAGGGACAGCGATCTAATGAAAAACTGTTTTTT
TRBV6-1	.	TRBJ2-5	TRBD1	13	CSTGGSLQETQYF	TGTAGTACAGGGGGGTCCCTTCAAGAGACCCAGTACTTC
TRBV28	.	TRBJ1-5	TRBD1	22	CASSLLSRLRGTGNRFWQPQHF	TGTGCCAGCAGTCTACTTTCTCGACTCCGGGGGACAGGGAATCGTTTTTGGCAGCCCCAGCATTTT
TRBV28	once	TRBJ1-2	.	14	CASSLWARRYGYTF	TGTGCCAGCAGTTTGTGGGCTCGACGCTATGGCTACACCTTC
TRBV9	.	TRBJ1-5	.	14	CASSRLPDNQPQHF	TGTGCCAGCTCGAGGCTACCAGACAATCAGCCCCAGCATTTT
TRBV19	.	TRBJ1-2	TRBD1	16	CASSNAGGVVVYGYTF	TGTGCCAGTAGTAACGCAGGGGGCGTTGTCGTCTATGGCTACACCTTC
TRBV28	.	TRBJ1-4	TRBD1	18	CASSLSLLRQGPNEKLFF	TGTGCCAGCAGTTTATCCCTCCTACGACAGGGGCCTAATGAAAAACTGTTTTTT
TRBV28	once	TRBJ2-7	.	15	CASSLSTTPSYEQYF	TGTGCCAGCAGTTTATCGACAACTCCGTCCTACGAGCAGTACTTC
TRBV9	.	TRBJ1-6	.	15	CASSGVMVNNSPLHF	TGTGCCAGCAGCGGCGTAATGGTCAATAATTCACCCCTCCACTTT
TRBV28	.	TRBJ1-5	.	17	CASSWRELLTSNQPQHF	TGTGCCAGCAGTTGGAGAGAGCTCCTTACTAGCAATCAGCCCCAGCATTTT
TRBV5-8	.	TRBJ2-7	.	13	CASSLRATYEQYF	TGTGCCAGCAGCTTGAGAGCAACCTACGAGCAGTACTTC
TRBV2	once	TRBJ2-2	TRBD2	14	CASCGTSGTGELFF	TGTGCCAGCTGCGGGACTAGCGGCACCGGGGAGCTGTTTTTT
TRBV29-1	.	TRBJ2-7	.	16	CSVESARGGRHHEQYF	TGCAGCGTTGAATCCGCTAGGGGAGGAAGACACCACGAGCAGTACTTC
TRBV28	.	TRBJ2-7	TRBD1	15	CASSSAGTGVYEQYF	TGTGCCAGCAGTTCGGCCGGGACAGGGGTGTACGAGCAGTACTTC
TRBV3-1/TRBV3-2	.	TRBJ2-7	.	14	CASSRLRGEGEQYF	TGTGCCAGCAGCAGACTACGGGGAGAAGGGGAGCAGTACTTC
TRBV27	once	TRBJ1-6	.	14	CASSSLVLNSPLHF	TGTGCCAGCAGTTCACTCGTACTTAATTCACCCCTCCACTTT
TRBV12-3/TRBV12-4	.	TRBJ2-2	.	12	CASTHNTGELFF	TGTGCCAGCACACACAACACCGGGGAGCTGTTTTTT
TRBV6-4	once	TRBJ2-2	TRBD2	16	CASSVNASGMDGELFF	TGTGCCAGCAGTGTTAACGCTAGCGGGATGGACGGGGAGCTGTTTTTT
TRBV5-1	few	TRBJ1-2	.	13	CASSTPGILGYTF	TGCGCCAGCAGCACTCCAGGGATTCTCGGCTACACCTTC
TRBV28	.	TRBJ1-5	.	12	CATRTDNQPQHF	TGTGCCACCCGGACAGATAATCAGCCCCAGCATTTT
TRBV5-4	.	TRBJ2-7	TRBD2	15	CASSYRVGGNNEQYF	TGTGCCAGCAGCTATCGAGTCGGGGGGAACAACGAGCAGTACTTC
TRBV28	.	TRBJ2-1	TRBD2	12	CASRPTSSPQFF	TGTGCCAGCAGACCGACTAGCAGTCCGCAGTTCTTC
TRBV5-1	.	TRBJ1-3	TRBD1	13	CASQGTDRNTIYF	TGCGCCAGCCAGGGGACAGACAGAAACACCATATATTTT
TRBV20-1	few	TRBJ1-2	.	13	CSASTEANYGYTF	TGCAGTGCTAGTACGGAGGCTAACTATGGCTACACCTTC
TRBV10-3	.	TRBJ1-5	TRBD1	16	CAISEAGQGAGQPQHF	TGTGCCATCAGTGAGGCGGGACAGGGGGCAGGACAGCCCCAGCATTTT
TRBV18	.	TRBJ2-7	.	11	CASSPQYEQYF	TGTGCCAGCTCCCCTCAGTACGAGCAGTACTTC
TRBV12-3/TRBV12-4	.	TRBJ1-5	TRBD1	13	CASRGQGNQPQHF	TGTGCCAGCAGGGGACAGGGCAATCAGCCCCAGCATTTT
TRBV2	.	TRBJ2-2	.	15	CASSDTTGNTGELFF	TGTGCCAGCAGTGATACAACAGGAAACACCGGGGAGCTGTTTTTT
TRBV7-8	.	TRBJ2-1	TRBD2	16	CASSLVGLAGRNEQFF	TGTGCCAGCAGCTTAGTAGGGCTAGCGGGGCGCAATGAGCAGTTCTTC
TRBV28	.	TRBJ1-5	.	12	CASSSGNQPQHF	TGTGCCAGCAGTAGCGGGAATCAGCCCCAGCATTTT
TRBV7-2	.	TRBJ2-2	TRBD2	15	CASSPQLAGPGELFF	TGTGCCAGCAGCCCACAATTAGCGGGGCCAGGGGAGCTGTTTTTT
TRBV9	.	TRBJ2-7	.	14	CASSVGIGRDEQYF	TGTGCCAGCAGCGTAGGGATTGGGCGGGACGAGCAGTACTTC
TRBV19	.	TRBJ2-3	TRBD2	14	CASDVAGGDSTQYF	TGTGCCAGTGATGTGGCGGGAGGCGACAGTACGCAGTATTTT
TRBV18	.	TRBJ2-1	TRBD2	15	CASSPKQAGDDEQFF	TGTGCCAGCTCACCAAAACAAGCGGGGGACGATGAGCAGTTCTTC
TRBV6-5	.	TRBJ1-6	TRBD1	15	CASCWDRRDDSPLHF	TGTGCCAGCTGCTGGGACAGGAGGGACGATTCACCCCTCCACTTT
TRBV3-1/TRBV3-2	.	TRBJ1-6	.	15	CASSPRGRRDSPLHF	TGTGCCAGCAGCCCCAGGGGCAGAAGAGATTCACCCCTCCACTTT
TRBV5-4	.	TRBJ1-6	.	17	CASSLVGGGSYNSPLHF	TGTGCCAGCAGCTTGGTAGGGGGGGGCTCCTATAATTCACCCCTCCACTTT
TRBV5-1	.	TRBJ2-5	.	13	CASSREPRETQYF	TGCGCCAGCAGCCGGGAACCCAGGGAGACCCAGTACTTC
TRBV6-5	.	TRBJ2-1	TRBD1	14	CASSIGTGNNEQFF	TGTGCCAGCAGCATAGGGACAGGGAACAATGAGCAGTTCTTC
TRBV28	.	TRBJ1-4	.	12	CASSLREAPPFF	TGTGCCAGCAGTTTACGGGAGGCCCCGCCTTTTTTT
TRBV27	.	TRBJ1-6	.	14	CASTEKGEKSPLHF	TGTGCCAGCACCGAAAAGGGAGAAAAATCACCCCTCCACTTT